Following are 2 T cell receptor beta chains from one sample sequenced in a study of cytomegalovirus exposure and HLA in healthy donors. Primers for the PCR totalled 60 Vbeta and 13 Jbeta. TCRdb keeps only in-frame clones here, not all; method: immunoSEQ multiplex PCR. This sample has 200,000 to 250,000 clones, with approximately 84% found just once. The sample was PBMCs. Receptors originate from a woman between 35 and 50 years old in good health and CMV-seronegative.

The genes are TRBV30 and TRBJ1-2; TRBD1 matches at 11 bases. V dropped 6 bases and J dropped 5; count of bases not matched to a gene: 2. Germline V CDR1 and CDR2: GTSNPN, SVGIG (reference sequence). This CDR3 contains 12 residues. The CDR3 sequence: CACGTGGYGYTF. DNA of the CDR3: TGTGCCTGCGGGACAGGGGGTTATGGCTACACCTTC.

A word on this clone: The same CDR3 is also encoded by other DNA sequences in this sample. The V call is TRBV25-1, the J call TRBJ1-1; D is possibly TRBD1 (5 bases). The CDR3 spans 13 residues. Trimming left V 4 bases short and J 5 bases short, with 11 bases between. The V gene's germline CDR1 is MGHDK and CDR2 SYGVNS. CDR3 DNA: TGTGCCAGCAGTGCCACGGGGGGTACTGAAGCTTTCTTT. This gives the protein CASSATGGTEAFF.